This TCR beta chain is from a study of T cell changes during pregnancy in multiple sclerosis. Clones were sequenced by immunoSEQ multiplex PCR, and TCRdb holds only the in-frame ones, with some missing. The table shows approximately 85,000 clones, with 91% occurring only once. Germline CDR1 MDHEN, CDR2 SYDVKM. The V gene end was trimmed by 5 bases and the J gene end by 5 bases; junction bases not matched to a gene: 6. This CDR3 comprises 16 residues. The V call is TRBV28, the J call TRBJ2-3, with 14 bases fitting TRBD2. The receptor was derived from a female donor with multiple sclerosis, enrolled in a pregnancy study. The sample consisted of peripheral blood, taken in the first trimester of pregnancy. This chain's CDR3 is CASSPAGLAGEDTQYF. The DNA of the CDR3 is TGTGCCAGCAGTCCCGCGGGACTAGCGGGGGAAGATACGCAGTATTTT.